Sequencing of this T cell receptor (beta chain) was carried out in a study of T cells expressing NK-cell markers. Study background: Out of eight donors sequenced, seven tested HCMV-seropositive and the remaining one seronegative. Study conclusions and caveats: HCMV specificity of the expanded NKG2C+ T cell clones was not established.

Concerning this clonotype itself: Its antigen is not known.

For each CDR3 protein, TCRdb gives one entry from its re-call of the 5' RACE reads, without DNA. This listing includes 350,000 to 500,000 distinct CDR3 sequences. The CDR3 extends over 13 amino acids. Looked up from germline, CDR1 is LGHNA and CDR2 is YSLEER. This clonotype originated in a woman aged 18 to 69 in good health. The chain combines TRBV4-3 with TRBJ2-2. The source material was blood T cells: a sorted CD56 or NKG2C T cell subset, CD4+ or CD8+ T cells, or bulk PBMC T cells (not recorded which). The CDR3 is CASSQDAVGELFF.